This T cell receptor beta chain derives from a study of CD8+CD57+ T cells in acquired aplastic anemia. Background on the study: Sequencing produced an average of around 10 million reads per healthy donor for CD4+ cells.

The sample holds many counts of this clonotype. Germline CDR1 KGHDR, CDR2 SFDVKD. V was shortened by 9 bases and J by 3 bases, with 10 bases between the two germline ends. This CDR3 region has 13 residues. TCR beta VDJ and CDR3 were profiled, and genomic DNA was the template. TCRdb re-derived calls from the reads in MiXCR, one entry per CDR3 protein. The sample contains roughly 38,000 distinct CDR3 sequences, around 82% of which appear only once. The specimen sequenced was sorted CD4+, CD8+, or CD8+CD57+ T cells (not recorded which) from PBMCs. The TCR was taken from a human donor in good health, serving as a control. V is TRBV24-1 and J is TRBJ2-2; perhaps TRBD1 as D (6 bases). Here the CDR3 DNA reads TGTGCCACCTTGGCAGGGGACACCGGGGAGCTGTTTTTT. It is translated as CATLAGDTGELFF.